This entry features one T cell receptor beta chain sequence. Its target is unknown. The Oncomine TCR Beta short-read assay generated sequence data from the DNA of cultured CD4+ T cells. Each CDR3 protein gets one entry after TCRdb re-called the PCR reads with MiXCR. The sample holds around 15,000 distinct CDR3 sequences, approximately 50% seen once. This specimen belongs to a study of vaccination and CD4 T cells after COVID-19. Background on the study: Post-COVID samples had a sampling time that fell a median roughly 92 days after diagnosis (range 35 to 161). Cells received overlapping spike peptides from SARS-CoV-2, HCoV-NL63, HCoV-OC43 and HCoV-229E as stimulation. Regarding the study as a whole: Post-infection sampling omitted early timepoints and covered relatively few convalescent patients.

The length of the CDR3 is 19 residues. Germline CDR1 DFQATT, CDR2 SNEGSKA (reference sequence). Trimming left V 0 bases short and J 0 bases short, with 20 bases between. The treatment denotes: approximately nine-day PBMC culture with coronavirus spike peptide pools or control peptides (ViraFEST assay). T cells were expanded with peptide pools, and expanded clonotypes were identified by TCR sequencing. The sequence came from a human donor who had recovered from COVID-19. The genes are TRBV20-1 and TRBJ1-4; D unresolved. Specimen: CD4+ T cells from blood, cultured in vitro. CDR3 region: CSARDLFTAEGATNEKLFF. In nucleotides, the CDR3 is TGCAGTGCTAGAGATCTGTTCACGGCGGAAGGTGCAACTAATGAAAAACTGTTTTTT.